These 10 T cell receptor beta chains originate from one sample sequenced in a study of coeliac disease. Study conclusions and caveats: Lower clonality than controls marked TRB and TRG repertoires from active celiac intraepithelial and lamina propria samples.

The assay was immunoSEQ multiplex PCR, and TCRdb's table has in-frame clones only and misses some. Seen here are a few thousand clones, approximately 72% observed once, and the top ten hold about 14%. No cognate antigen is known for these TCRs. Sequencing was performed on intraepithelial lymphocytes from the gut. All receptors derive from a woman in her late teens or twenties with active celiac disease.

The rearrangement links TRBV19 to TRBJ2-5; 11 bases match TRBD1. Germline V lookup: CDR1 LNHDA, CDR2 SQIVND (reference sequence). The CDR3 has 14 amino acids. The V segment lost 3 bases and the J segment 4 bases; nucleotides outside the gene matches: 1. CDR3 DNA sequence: TGTGCCAGTAGTATCGGGACAGGGGGAGAGACCCAGTACTTC. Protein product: CASSIGTGGETQYF.

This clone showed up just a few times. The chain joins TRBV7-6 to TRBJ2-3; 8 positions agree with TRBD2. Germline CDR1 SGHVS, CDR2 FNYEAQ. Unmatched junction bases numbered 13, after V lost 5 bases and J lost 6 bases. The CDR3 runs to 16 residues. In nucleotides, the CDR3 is TGTGCCAGCAGCCCTAGCCTACTAGCGGATCTGGATACGCAGTATTTT. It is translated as CASSPSLLADLDTQYF.

CDR3 loop: CASSLVPGTSGGDTQYF. The DNA of the CDR3 is TGTGCCAGCAGCTTGGTTCCCGGGACTAGCGGGGGGGATACGCAGTATTTT. V usage is TRBV5-5 and J usage is TRBJ2-3, with 15 bases fitting TRBD2. Per germline, CDR1 SGHKS and CDR2 YYEKEE (reference sequence). The V and J ends lost 0 bases and 6 bases, in that order; junction bases with no gene match: 5. This CDR3 is built from 17 residues.

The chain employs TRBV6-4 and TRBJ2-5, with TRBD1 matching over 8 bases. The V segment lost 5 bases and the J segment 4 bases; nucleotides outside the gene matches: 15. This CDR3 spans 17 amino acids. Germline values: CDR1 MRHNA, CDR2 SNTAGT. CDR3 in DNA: TGTGCCAGCAGTTCCCCCGGGACAGGATTCTGTCCAGAGACCCAGTACTTC. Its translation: CASSSPGTGFCPETQYF.

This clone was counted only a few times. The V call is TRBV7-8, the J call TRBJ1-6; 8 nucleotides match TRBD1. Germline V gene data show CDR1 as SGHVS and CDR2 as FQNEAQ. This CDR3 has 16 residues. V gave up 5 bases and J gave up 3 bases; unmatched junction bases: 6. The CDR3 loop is CASSLQGGNYNSPLHF. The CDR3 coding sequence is TGTGCCAGCAGCCTACAGGGGGGGAACTATAATTCACCCCTCCACTTT.

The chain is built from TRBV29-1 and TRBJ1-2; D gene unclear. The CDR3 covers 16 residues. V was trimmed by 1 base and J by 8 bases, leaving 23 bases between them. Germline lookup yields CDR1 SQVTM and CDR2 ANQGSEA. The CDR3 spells CSVEAAGRVITYGYTF. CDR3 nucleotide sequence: TGCAGCGTTGAAGCGGCTGGGAGGGTGATCACGTACGGCTACACCTTC.

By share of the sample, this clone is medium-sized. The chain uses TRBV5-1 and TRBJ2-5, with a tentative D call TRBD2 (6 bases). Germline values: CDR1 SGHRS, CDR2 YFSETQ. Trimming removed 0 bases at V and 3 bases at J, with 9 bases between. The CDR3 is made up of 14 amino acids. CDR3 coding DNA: TGCGCCAGCAGCTTGGTAGGCGGGAAAGAGACCCAGTACTTC. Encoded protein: CASSLVGGKETQYF. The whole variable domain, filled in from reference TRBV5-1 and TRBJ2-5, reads KAGVTQTPRYLIKTRGQQVTLSCSPISGHRSVSWYQQTPGQGLQFLFEYFSETQRNKGNFPGRFSGRQFSNSRSEMNVSTLELGDSALYLCASSLVGGKETQYFGPGTRLLVL.

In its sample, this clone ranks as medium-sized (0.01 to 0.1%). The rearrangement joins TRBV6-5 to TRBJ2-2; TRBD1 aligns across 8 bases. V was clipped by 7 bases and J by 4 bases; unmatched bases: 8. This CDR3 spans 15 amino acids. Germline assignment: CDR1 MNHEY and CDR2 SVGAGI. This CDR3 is CASKSRTGRTGELFF. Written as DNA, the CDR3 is TGTGCCAGCAAAAGTCGGACAGGGCGCACCGGGGAGCTGTTTTTT.

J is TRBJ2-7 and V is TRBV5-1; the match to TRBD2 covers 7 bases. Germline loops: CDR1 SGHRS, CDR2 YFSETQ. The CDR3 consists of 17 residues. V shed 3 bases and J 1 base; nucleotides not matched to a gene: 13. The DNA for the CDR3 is TGCGCCAGCAGCTCGCAGCCCAGCGGGGACTTTTCCTACGAGCAGTACGTC. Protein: CASSSQPSGDFSYEQYV.

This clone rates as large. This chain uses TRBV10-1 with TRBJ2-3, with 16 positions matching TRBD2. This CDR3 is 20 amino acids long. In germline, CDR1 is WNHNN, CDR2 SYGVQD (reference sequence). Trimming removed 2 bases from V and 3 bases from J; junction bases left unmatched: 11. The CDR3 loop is CASSEERGTSGGAWTDTQYF. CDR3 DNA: TGCGCCAGCAGTGAGGAGAGAGGGACTAGCGGGGGGGCTTGGACAGATACGCAGTATTTT.